These T cell receptor beta chains were read from a single sample in a study of T cells after yellow fever vaccination. TCRdb used MiXCR to reprocess the 5' RACE reads, holding one entry per CDR3 protein. The sample holds more than 300,000 distinct CDR3 sequences, around a tenth seen once. The specimen was CD4+ T cells sorted from PBMCs, collected 45 days after the yellow fever booster vaccination. These receptors were obtained from a young man who received the YFV17D yellow fever vaccine. Both conserved end residues are part of each CDR3. The order of the fields is J gene, V gene, D gene, clone size, CDR3 protein, CDR3 DNA. The D gene is left open where the match is weak. Size values are once, few and many counts, or a class for expanded clones, and some rows have none.

TRBJ2-1 TRBV27 - - CASSLWGGRSSYNEQFF TGTGCCAGCAGTTTATGGGGGGGCAGGAGCTCCTACAATGAGCAGTTCTTC
TRBJ2-3 TRBV6-5 - few CASSYSEQSDTQYF TGTGCCAGCAGTTACTCAGAGCAATCAGATACGCAGTATTTT
TRBJ1-1 TRBV10-3 - few CAISEGGASGTEAFF TGTGCCATCAGTGAAGGGGGGGCGAGTGGGACTGAAGCTTTCTTT
TRBJ2-3 TRBV7-6 - many CASSLSPPDTQYF TGTGCCAGCAGCTTAAGTCCCCCAGATACGCAGTATTTT
TRBJ1-4 TRBV18 - - CASSPTGGGEKLFF TGTGCCAGCTCACCAACAGGTGGCGGCGAAAAACTGTTTTTT
TRBJ2-5 TRBV7-2 - few CASSSGMGETQYF TGTGCCAGCAGCTCAGGGATGGGGGAGACCCAGTACTTC
TRBJ2-2 TRBV7-7 TRBD2 few CASSPRGQLAGGRTGELFF TGTGCCAGCAGCCCCCGGGGGCAACTAGCGGGGGGACGGACCGGGGAGCTGTTTTTT
TRBJ1-2 TRBV2 TRBD1 - CASSGGTGDLGYTF TGTGCCAGCAGTGGAGGGACAGGGGATCTCGGCTACACCTTC
TRBJ2-5 TRBV3-1 TRBD2 - CASRRTSGEETQYF TGTGCCAGCAGACGGACTAGCGGGGAGGAGACCCAGTACTTC
TRBJ2-2 TRBV29-1 - few CSSSGSGMNTGELFF TGCAGCTCGTCGGGTAGCGGCATGAACACCGGGGAGCTGTTTTTT
TRBJ1-1 TRBV19 - few CASSIATVQETGPAFF TGTGCCAGTAGTATAGCAACCGTTCAGGAGACTGGACCAGCTTTCTTT
TRBJ1-3 TRBV28 - few CASSYEFSGNTIYF TGTGCCAGCAGCTATGAGTTCTCTGGAAACACCATATATTTT